This record covers a single TCR beta chain. The sample comes from a study of blood T cells in healthy people across ages. The second PCR ran roughly 7 to 12 cycles with a sample-barcoded 5' primer and J-beta primers. TCRdb analysed the 5' RACE reads with MiXCR anew, one entry per CDR3 protein. The data show around 1,500,000 distinct CDR3 sequences, under 30% seen once. The sample consisted of blood. The receptor comes from a woman aged 30 to 39 in good health.

The chain's CDR3 is CAISDGLAGINEQFF. The CDR3 coding sequence is TGTGCCATCAGTGATGGGCTAGCGGGAATCAATGAGCAGTTCTTC. The chain is built from TRBV10-3 and TRBJ2-1; 9 bases agree with TRBD2. Germline loops: CDR1 ENHRY, CDR2 SYGVKD. V dropped 3 bases and J dropped 6; count of bases not matched to a gene: 6. The CDR3 loop spans 15 amino acids.